This T cell receptor (beta chain) emerged from a study of patients and donors after allogeneic stem cell transplantation. MiXCR was run by TCRdb on the RT-PCR reads, yielding one entry per CDR3 protein. The sample has approximately 200,000 distinct CDR3 sequences, around two fifths seen once; the top ten hold around 35%. The CDR3 loop spans 14 amino acids. Trimming took off 7 bases at V and 0 bases at J, with 10 bases between the two ends. This clonotype has more than one count but fewer than ten. The clonotype was recovered from a human donor who was either an allogeneic HSCT recipient or a stem cell or donor lymphocyte infusion donor (not recorded which). It is not recorded whose cells these are; they may come from a transplant donor. This chain joins TRBV12-3 or TRBV12-4 and TRBJ2-1, with D unresolved. The sample taken for sequencing was blood, either unsorted or a sorted T cell fraction (not recorded which). CDR3 sequence: CASTSLHSYNEQFF. For the CDR3, the DNA is TGTGCCAGCACCAGTTTACACTCCTACAATGAGCAGTTCTTC.